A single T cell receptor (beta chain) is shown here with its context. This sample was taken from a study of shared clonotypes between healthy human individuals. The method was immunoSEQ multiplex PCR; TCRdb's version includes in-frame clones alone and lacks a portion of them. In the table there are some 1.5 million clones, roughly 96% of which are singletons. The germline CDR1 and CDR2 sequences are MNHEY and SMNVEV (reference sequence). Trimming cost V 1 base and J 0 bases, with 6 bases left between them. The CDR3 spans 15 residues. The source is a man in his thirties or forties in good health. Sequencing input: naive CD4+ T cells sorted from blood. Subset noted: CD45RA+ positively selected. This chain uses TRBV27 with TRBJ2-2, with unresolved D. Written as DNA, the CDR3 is TGTGCCAGCAGTTTATTACTCGCGAACACCGGGGAGCTGTTTTTT. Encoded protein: CASSLLLANTGELFF.